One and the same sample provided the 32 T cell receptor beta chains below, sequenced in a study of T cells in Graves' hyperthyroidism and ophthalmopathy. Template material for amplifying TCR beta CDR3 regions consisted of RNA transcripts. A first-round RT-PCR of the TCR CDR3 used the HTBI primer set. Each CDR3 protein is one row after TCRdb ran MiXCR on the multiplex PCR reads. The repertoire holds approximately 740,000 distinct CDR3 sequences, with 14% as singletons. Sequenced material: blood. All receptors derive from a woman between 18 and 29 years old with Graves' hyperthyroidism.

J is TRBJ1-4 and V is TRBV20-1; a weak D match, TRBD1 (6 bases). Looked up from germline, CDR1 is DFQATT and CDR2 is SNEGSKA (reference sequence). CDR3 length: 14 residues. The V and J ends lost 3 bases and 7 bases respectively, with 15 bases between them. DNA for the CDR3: TGCAGTGCTAGCGATACAGGGAGTGGTGAAAAACTGTTTTTT. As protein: CSASDTGSGEKLFF.

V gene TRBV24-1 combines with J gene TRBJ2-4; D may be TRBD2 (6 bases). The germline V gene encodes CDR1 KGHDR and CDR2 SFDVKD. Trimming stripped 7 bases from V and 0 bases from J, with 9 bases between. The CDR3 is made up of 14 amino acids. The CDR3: CATSPGGAKNIQYF. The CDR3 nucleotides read TGTGCCACCAGCCCCGGGGGAGCCAAAAACATTCAGTACTTC.

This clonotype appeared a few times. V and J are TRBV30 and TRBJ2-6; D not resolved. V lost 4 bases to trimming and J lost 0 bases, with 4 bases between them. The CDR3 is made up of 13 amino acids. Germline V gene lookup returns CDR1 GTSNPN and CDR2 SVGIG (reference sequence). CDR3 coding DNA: TGTGCCTGGACCGCCTCTGGGGCCAACGTCCTGACTTTC. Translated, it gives CAWTASGANVLTF.

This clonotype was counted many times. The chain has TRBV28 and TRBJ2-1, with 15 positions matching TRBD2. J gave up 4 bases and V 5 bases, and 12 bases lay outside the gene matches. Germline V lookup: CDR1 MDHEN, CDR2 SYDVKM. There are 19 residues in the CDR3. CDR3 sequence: CASSPYGTGTSGRYNEQFF. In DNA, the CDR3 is TGTGCCAGCAGTCCTTATGGGACCGGGACTAGCGGGAGGTACAATGAGCAGTTCTTC.

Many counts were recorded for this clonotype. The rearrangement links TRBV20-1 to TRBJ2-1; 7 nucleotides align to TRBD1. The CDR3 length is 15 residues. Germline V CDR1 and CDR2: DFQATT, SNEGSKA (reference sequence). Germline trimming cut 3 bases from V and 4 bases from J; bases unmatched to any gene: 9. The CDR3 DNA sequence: TGCAGTGCTAGCCTTGGCCAGGGGGTTTACAATGAGCAGTTCTTC. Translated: CSASLGQGVYNEQFF.

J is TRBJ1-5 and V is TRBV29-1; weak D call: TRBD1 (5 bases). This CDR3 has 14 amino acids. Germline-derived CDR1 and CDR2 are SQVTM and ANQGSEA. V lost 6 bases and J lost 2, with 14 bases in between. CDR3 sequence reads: CSVKSGGGNQPQHF. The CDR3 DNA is TGCAGCGTGAAATCGGGGGGAGGCAATCAGCCCCAGCATTTT.

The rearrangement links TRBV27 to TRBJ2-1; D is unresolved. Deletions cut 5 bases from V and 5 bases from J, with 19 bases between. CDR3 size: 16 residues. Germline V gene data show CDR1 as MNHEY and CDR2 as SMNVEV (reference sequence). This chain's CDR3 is CASSPLYMTEDNEQFF. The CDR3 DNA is TGTGCCAGCAGTCCCTTATATATGACCGAGGACAATGAGCAGTTCTTC.

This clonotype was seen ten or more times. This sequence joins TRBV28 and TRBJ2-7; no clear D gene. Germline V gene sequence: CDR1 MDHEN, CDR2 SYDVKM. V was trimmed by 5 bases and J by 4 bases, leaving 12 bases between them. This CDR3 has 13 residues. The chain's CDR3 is CASSPTPPYEQYF. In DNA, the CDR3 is TGTGCCAGCAGTCCCACCCCTCCTTACGAGCAGTACTTC.

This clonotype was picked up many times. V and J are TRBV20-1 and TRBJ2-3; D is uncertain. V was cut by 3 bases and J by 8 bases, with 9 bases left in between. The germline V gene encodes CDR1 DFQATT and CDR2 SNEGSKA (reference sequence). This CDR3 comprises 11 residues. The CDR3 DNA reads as TGCAGTGCTAGGTTGTCTAGTACGCAGTATTTT. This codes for CSARLSSTQYF.

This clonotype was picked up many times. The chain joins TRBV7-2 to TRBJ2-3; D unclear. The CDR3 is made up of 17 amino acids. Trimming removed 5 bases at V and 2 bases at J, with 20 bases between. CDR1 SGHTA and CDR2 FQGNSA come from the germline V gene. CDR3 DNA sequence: TGTGCCAGCAGCACTACTACGGCTCAACGGGTCACAGATACGCAGTATTTT. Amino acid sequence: CASSTTTAQRVTDTQYF.

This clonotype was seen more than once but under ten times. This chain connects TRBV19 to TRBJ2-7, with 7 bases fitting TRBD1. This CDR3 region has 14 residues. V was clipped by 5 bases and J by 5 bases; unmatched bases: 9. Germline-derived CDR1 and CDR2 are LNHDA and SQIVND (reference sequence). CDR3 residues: CASSDRVLDNEQYF. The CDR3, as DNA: TGTGCCAGTAGTGACAGGGTCCTGGATAACGAGCAGTACTTC.

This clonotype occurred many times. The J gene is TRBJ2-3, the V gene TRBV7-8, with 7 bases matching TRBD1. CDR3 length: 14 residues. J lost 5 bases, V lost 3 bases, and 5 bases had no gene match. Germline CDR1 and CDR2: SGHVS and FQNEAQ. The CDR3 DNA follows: TGTGCCAGCAGCTTCCGGACAGGAGAAGATACGCAGTATTTT. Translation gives CASSFRTGEDTQYF. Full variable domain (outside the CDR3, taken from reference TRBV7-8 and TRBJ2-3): GAGVSQSPRYKVAKRGQDVALRCDPISGHVSLFWYQQALGQGPEFLTYFQNEAQLDKSGLPSDRFFAERPEGSVSTLKIQRTQQEDSAVYLCASSFRTGEDTQYFGPGTRLTVL.

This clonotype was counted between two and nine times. The CDR3 reads CASSLGRGWADTQYF. The CDR3 DNA reads TGTGCCAGCAGTTTAGGCAGGGGGTGGGCAGATACGCAGTATTTT. The gene calls are TRBV12-3 or TRBV12-4 and TRBJ2-3, with 7 bases fitting TRBD1. This CDR3 region has 15 residues. With 1 base clipped from V and 4 bases from J, the junction kept 5 bases outside the gene matches.

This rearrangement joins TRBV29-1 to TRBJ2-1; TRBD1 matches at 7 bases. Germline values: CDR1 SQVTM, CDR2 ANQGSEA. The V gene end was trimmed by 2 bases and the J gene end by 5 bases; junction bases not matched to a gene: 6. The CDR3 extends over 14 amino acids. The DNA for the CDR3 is TGCAGCGTTGAACGACAGGGATACAACAATGAGCAGTTCTTC. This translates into CSVERQGYNNEQFF.

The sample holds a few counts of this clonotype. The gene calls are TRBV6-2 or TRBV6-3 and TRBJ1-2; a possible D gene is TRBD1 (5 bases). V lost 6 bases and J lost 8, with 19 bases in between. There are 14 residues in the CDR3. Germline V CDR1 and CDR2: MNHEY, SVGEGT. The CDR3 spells CASRPFGGGRGYTF. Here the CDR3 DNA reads TGTGCCAGCAGGCCCTTTGGTGGGGGACGAGGCTACACCTTC.

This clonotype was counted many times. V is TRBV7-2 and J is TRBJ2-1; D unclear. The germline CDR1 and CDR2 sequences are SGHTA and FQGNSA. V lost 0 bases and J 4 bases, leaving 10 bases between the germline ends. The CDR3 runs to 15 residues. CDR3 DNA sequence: TGTGCCAGCAGCTTAGCCCCAACCCGGTACAATGAGCAGTTCTTC. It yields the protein CASSLAPTRYNEQFF.

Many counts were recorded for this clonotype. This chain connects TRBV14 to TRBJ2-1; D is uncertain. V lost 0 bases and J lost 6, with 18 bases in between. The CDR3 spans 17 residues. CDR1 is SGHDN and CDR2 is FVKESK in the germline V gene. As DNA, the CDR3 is TGTGCCAGCAGCCAAGATTCGGCCATTATCCCCTCCAATGAGCAGTTCTTC. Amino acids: CASSQDSAIIPSNEQFF.

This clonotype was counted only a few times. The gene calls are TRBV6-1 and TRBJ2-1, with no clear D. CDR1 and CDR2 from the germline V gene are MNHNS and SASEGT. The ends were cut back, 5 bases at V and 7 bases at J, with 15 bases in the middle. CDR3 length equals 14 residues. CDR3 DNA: TGTGCCAGCAGTCCCAAGCAACTCGTAAATGAGCAGTTCTTC. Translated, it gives CASSPKQLVNEQFF.

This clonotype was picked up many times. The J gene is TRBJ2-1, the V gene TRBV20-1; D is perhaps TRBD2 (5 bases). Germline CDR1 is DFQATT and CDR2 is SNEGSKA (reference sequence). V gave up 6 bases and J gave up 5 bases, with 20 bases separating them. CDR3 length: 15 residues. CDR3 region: CSAPSFLRTDNEQFF. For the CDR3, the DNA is TGCAGTGCCCCCTCGTTTCTCCGGACTGACAATGAGCAGTTCTTC.

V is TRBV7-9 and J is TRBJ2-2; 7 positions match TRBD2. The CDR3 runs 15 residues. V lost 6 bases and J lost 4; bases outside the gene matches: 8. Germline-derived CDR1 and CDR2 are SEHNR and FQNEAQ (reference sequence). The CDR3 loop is CASSFGTTATGELFF. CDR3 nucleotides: TGTGCCAGCAGTTTTGGGACTACCGCCACCGGGGAGCTGTTTTTT.

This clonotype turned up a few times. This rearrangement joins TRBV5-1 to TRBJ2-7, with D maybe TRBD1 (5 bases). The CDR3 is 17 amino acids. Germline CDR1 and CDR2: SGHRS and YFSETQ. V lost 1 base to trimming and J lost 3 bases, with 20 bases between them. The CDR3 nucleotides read TGCGCCAGCAGCTTGAGGTCGCTGTCGGACAAGGTCTACGAGCAGTACTTC. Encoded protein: CASSLRSLSDKVYEQYF.

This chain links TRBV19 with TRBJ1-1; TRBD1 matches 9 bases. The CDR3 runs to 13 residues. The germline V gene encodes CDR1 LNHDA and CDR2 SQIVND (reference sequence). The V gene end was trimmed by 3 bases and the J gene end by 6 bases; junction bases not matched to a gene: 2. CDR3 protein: CASSMRQGAEAFF. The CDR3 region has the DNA TGTGCCAGTAGTATGAGACAGGGGGCTGAAGCTTTCTTT.

This CDR3 reads CASRTGSVDTEAFF. CDR3 DNA sequence: TGCGCCAGCAGAACTGGGTCTGTGGACACTGAAGCTTTCTTT. J is TRBJ1-1 and V is TRBV5-1; unclear D gene. The germline gives CDR1 SGHRS, CDR2 YFSETQ. V shed 5 bases and J shed 3 bases, with 14 bases lying between them. This CDR3 comprises 14 residues.

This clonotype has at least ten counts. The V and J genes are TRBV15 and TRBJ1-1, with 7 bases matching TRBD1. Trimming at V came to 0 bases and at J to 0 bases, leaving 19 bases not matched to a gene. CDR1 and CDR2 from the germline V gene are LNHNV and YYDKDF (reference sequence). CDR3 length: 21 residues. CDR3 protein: CATSRDRGNPGQKTMNTEAFF. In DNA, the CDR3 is TGTGCCACCAGCAGAGATCGGGGTAACCCGGGACAGAAGACAATGAACACTGAAGCTTTCTTT. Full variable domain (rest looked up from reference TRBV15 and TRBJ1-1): DAMVIQNPRYQVTQFGKPVTLSCSQTLNHNVMYWYQQKSSQAPKLLFHYYDKDFNNEADTPDNFQSRRPNTSFCFLDIRSPGLGDTAMYLCATSRDRGNPGQKTMNTEAFFGQGTRLTVV.

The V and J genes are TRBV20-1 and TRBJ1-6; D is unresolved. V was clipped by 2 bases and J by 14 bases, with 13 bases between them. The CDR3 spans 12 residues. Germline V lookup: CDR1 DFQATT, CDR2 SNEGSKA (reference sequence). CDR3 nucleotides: TGCAGTGCTAGACCCTTGTATGGGGCCCTCCACTTT. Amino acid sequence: CSARPLYGALHF.

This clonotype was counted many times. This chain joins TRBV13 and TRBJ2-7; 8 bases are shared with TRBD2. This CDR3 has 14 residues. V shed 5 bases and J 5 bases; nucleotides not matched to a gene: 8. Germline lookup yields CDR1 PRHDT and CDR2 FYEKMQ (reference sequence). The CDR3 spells CASSPGLGGHEQYF. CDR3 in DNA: TGTGCCAGCAGCCCGGGACTAGGAGGCCACGAGCAGTACTTC.

The CDR3 spells CASTEGVYGANVLTF. CDR3 nucleotide sequence: TGTGCCAGTACCGAAGGGGTATACGGGGCCAACGTCCTGACTTTC. V and J are TRBV19 and TRBJ2-6; tentatively, D is TRBD1 (5 bases). Trimming took 7 bases from V and 4 from J, leaving 14 bases between them. Germline lookup yields CDR1 LNHDA and CDR2 SQIVND (reference sequence). The CDR3 spans 15 residues.

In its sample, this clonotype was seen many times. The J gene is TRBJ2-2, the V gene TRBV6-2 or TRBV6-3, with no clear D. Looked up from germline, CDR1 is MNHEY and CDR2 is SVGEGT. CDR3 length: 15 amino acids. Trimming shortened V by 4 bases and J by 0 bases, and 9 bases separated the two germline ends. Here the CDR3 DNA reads TGTGCCAGCAGTTTTGACATCTCGAACACCGGGGAGCTGTTTTTT. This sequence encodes CASSFDISNTGELFF.

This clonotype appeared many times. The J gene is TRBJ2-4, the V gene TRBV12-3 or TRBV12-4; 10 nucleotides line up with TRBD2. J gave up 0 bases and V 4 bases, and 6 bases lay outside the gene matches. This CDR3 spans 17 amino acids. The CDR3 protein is CASSYWVAGGAKNIQYF. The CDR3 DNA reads TGTGCCAGCAGTTATTGGGTAGCGGGAGGAGCCAAAAACATTCAGTACTTC.

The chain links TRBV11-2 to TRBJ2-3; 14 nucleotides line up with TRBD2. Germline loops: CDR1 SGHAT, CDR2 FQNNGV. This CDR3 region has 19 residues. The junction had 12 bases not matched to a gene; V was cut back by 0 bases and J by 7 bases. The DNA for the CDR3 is TGTGCCAGCAGCTTAGAGTGGACTAGCGGGAGGTCCCCACAGAATACGCAGTATTTT. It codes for CASSLEWTSGRSPQNTQYF.

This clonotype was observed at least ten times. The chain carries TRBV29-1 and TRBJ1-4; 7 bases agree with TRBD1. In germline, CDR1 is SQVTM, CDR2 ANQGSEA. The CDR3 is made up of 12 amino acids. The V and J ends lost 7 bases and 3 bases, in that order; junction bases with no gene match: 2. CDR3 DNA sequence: TGCAGCGGGGGGACAGCTAATGAAAAACTGTTTTTT. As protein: CSGGTANEKLFF.

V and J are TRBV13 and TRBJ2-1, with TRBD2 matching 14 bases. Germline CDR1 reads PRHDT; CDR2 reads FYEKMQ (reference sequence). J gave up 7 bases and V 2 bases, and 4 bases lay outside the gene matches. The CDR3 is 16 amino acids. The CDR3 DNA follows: TGTGCCAGCAGCTTAACCGGACTAGCGGGAGGAAATGAGCAGTTCTTC. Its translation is CASSLTGLAGGNEQFF.